This entry features one TCR beta chain sequence. What it recognizes is unknown. Assay used: immunoSEQ multiplex PCR; TCRdb lists only in-frame clones, some missing. The sample holds 60,000 to 90,000 clones, 80% to 85% seen once. From germline, CDR1 is SGHTA and CDR2 FQGNSA. Trimming shortened V by 2 bases and J by 4 bases, and 14 bases separated the two germline ends. The CDR3 sequence is 15 residues long. This sample is part of a study of OX40 agonist ivuxolimab in advanced cancers. Across the whole study: The dose-escalation group included hepatocellular carcinoma, melanoma, renal cell carcinoma and head and neck cancer. Study outcomes and limitations: The mean number of expanded clones was higher in CD8+ T cells than in CD4+. Dosing at 0.1 to 3.0 mg/kg was accompanied by clonal expansion of CD4+ and CD8+ blood T cells by week 6.

Autoimmune disease history or systemic immunosuppression led to patients being barred. The input for sequencing was CD4+ or CD8+ T cells sorted from blood, taken in a trial of the OX40 agonist ivuxolimab. The sequence came from an adult with an advanced solid tumor such as melanoma, head and neck, liver or kidney cancer. The V gene is TRBV7-2, the J gene TRBJ1-2; D unclear. CDR3 in amino acids: CASSLTRNELYGYTF. CDR3 coding DNA: TGTGCCAGCAGCTTAACCCGGAACGAGCTCTATGGCTACACCTTC.